These T cell receptor beta chains were read from a single sample in a study of a mutant IDH1 vaccine in newly diagnosed glioma. Their antigens are not known. TCRdb's table, derived via immunoSEQ multiplex PCR, lists solely in-frame clones and lacks some. The table lists 45,000 to 60,000 clones, more than 70% of them singletons. Sequencing used PBMCs, obtained from a glioma patient whose treatment included an IDH1 peptide vaccine. The receptor source for this set is a man between 45 and 60 years old with glioma. Each CDR3 is given without its conserved first and last residue.

TRBJ1-4 | TRBV15 | ATSRDLAGQILF
TRBJ2-5 | TRBV7-9 | ASSLGTWGETQY
TRBJ2-5 | TRBV19 | ASRQSGETQY
TRBJ1-2 | TRBV10-3 | AISSGGAYYGYT
TRBJ2-5 | TRBV4-3 | ASSSVSGGETQY
TRBJ2-7 | TRBV7-2 | ASSIMSQIAGGTYEQY
TRBJ1-2 | TRBV27 | ASSWPTGDGANYGYT
TRBJ2-1 | TRBV7-9 | ASSWGTGSSYNEQF
TRBJ1-6 | TRBV19 | ASSIEGTISPLH
TRBJ2-7 | TRBV7-2 | ASSPPGRGGANEQY
TRBJ1-1 | TRBV2 | ASSGTGDTEAF
TRBJ1-1 | TRBV25-1 | ASSEFTEAF
TRBJ2-2 | TRBV5-1 | ASSLERTEISGELF
TRBJ2-7 | TRBV5-1 | ASSSGPEQY
TRBJ2-1 | TRBV19 | ASSRDRAYEQF
TRBJ2-2 | TRBV11-2 | ASSFLGLAGELF
TRBJ1-2 | TRBV27 | ASRVGGANYGYT
TRBJ2-1 | TRBV29-1 | SVEDRVYEQF